This T cell receptor (beta chain) is from a study of PD-1 blockade in classical Hodgkin lymphoma. Germline CDR1 is LNHDA and CDR2 is SQIVND (reference sequence). This CDR3 region has 15 residues. Germline trimming cut 3 bases from V and 5 bases from J; bases unmatched to any gene: 8. With respect to this clone: What it binds is unknown.

All the patients suffered relapse after autologous stem cell transplantation, and brentuximab vedotin exposure differed. Best responses included complete response and partial response; otherwise, the best response was progressive disease. Generated by immunoSEQ multiplex PCR, the TCRdb table keeps only in-frame clones and is missing some. The sample contains about 11,000 clones, approximately 82% of which appear only once. Whole-study findings and limits: Before treatment, TCR diversity in newly diagnosed patients was reportedly lower than in healthy donors. Excluded were patients who started nivolumab under 1 year after ASCT, a group that had lower diversity. For complete responders, baseline diversity was comparable to that of newly diagnosed patients.

V is TRBV19 and J is TRBJ2-5; 8 bases agree with TRBD1. Material: peripheral blood mononuclear cells (PBMCs), obtained before the second cycle of nivolumab. This receptor was obtained from a human donor with classical Hodgkin lymphoma. In nucleotides, the CDR3 is TGTGCCAGTAGTATGGAGGGACAGGCCGCGGAGACCCAGTACTTC. This translates into CASSMEGQAAETQYF.